This TCR beta chain appears in the sequencing data of a study of T-cell memory formation after mild COVID-19. Study observations and caveats: For second-wave clones that peaked at day 37, SARS-CoV-2 specificity went unverified. CD4+ clones that contracted lay mainly in CM and EM; CD8+ ones lay in EMRA. From day 15 to 85, contracting clones were balanced between CD4 and CD8, whereas later expanders leaned toward CD4+.

In germline, CDR1 is SNHLY, CDR2 FYNNEI. Trimming stripped 7 bases from V and 3 bases from J, with 7 bases between. The CDR3 contains 12 residues. The authors produced TCR alpha and TCR beta cDNA libraries with sample barcodes and UMIs by 5'RACE using constant-segment primers. Each CDR3 protein is one row after TCRdb ran MiXCR on the 5' RACE reads. This table has roughly 190,000 distinct CDR3 sequences, roughly 30% appearing once. In the case of this clonotype: Its antigen is undetermined.

What was sequenced was PBMCs or a T cell subset sorted from them (not recorded which). The TCR sequence derives from an adult woman who had mild COVID-19 (a few samples of this study predate the infection). Cell type and time point are not known. The rearrangement uses TRBV2 and TRBJ2-1; no firm D call. The CDR3 DNA sequence: TGTGCCAGCACCCCACGCTACAATGAGCAGTTCTTC. This sequence encodes CASTPRYNEQFF. Full variable domain (rest looked up from reference TRBV2 and TRBJ2-1): EPEVTQTPSHQVTQMGQEVILRCVPISNHLYFYWYRQILGQKVEFLVSFYNNEISEKSEIFDDQFSVERPDGSNFTLKIRSTKLEDSAMYFCASTPRYNEQFFGPGTRLTVL.